This TCR beta chain was sequenced for a study of Graves' ophthalmopathy and Graves' hyperthyroidism. Among the exclusions were patients with other autoimmune diseases, uncontrolled infections, pregnancy or lactation. This clonotype was counted only a few times. Its antigen is as yet unknown. Findings and limits, study-wide: With around 88% sensitivity and roughly 80% specificity, a 13-signature model separated ophthalmopathy from stable hyperthyroidism. Among expanded thyroid clonotypes above 0.001 frequency, most also occurred in blood.

V gave up 5 bases and J gave up 4 bases; unmatched junction bases: 9. Germline V gene sequence: CDR1 DFQATT, CDR2 SNEGSKA (reference sequence). The CDR3 consists of 14 residues. RNA transcripts were the template, and TCR beta CDR3 regions were amplified from them. RT-PCR was first run with HTBI primers, then multiplex PCR in a second round. TCRdb re-called the multiplex PCR reads with MiXCR, one entry per CDR3 protein. Among about 240,000 distinct CDR3 sequences listed, approximately 42% were seen once. This receptor was identified in an adult man with Graves' ophthalmopathy. Sequenced material: peripheral blood. The chain carries TRBV20-1 and TRBJ2-7; 9 nucleotides match TRBD1. CDR3 bases: TGCAGTGCTTCTGCGGGACAGGGTGGGTACGAGCAGTACTTC. This gives the protein CSASAGQGGYEQYF.